A single sample is the source of the 18 T cell receptor beta chains below, sequenced in a study of blood T cell repertoires in COVID-19. TCRdb keeps only in-frame clones here, not all; method: immunoSEQ multiplex PCR. The table shows about 76,000 clones, with more than 75% occurring only once. Sequencing was performed on peripheral blood. The receptors were sampled from a man aged 55 to 69 with COVID-19, enrolled during active disease.

The table lists this clone with a count of one. The rearrangement links TRBV19 to TRBJ2-4, with D maybe TRBD2 (5 bases). The CDR3 length is 15 residues. Looked up from germline, CDR1 is LNHDA and CDR2 is SQIVND (reference sequence). V lost 5 bases to trimming and J lost 0 bases, with 11 bases between them. The CDR3 loop reads CASSDGVLAKNIQYF. The DNA of the CDR3 is TGTGCCAGTAGTGACGGGGTCTTAGCCAAAAACATTCAGTACTTC.

The gene calls are TRBV5-1 and TRBJ2-7, with TRBD1 identical over 12 bases. This CDR3 has 14 residues. Germline loops: CDR1 SGHRS, CDR2 YFSETQ. V was pared by 4 bases and J by 6 bases, with 5 bases of the junction left unmatched. CDR3 in DNA: TGCGCCAGCAGCCCCGGGACAGGGGGCGCCGAGCAGTACTTC. It specifies CASSPGTGGAEQYF.

V is TRBV24-1 and J is TRBJ2-5; 9 bases line up with TRBD1. V gave up 4 bases and J gave up 2 bases; unmatched junction bases: 10. This CDR3 has 17 residues. CDR1 KGHDR and CDR2 SFDVKD come from the germline V gene. In DNA form, the CDR3 reads TGTGCCACCAGTGACCCCATGGACAGGGGAGTACAAGAGACCCAGTACTTC. Encoded protein: CATSDPMDRGVQETQYF.

A single count supports this clone. The V call is TRBV7-9, the J call TRBJ2-2; maybe TRBD2 (5 bases). The CDR3 sequence is 14 residues long. V gave up 6 bases and J gave up 1 base, with 9 bases separating them. Germline values: CDR1 SEHNR, CDR2 FQNEAQ (reference sequence). The CDR3: CASSPSWNTGELFF. The CDR3 nucleotides read TGTGCCAGCAGTCCTAGCTGGAACACCGGGGAGCTGTTTTTT. Full variable domain (outside the CDR3, taken from reference TRBV7-9 and TRBJ2-2): DTGVSQNPRHKITKRGQNVTFRCDPISEHNRLYWYRQTLGQGPEFLTYFQNEAQLEKSRLLSDRFSAERPKGSFSTLEIQRTEQGDSAMYLCASSPSWNTGELFFGEGSRLTVL.

This chain links TRBV6-5 with TRBJ1-6; 7 bases map to TRBD1. The CDR3 contains 13 residues. Germline V gives CDR1 MNHEY, CDR2 SVGAGI. The junction had 7 bases not matched to a gene; V was cut back by 7 bases and J by 10 bases. CDR3 bases: TGTGCCAGCATGAGGGGGCCGGGATCACCCCTCCACTTT. It codes for CASMRGPGSPLHF.

Turning to this clone: This CDR3 is also generated by other DNA sequences in the sample. The chain employs TRBV20-1 and TRBJ1-2; perhaps TRBD1 as D (6 bases). Germline lookup yields CDR1 DFQATT and CDR2 SNEGSKA (reference sequence). The CDR3 spans 11 residues. V was cut by 6 bases and J by 5 bases, with 10 bases left in between. CDR3 amino acids: CSARQDYGYTF. The CDR3 region has the DNA TGCAGTGCGCGACAGGATTATGGCTACACCTTC.

The chain links TRBV29-1 to TRBJ2-5, with TRBD2 matching over 10 bases. Germline V gene sequence: CDR1 SQVTM, CDR2 ANQGSEA. This CDR3 is built from 13 residues. The trim removed 5 bases at V and 5 bases at J, leaving 5 bases unmatched. CDR3 amino acids: CSVLTSGMETQYF. The CDR3 DNA is TGCAGCGTTCTTACTAGCGGGATGGAGACCCAGTACTTC.

The CDR3 DNA reads TGTGCCATCAATCCAACAGGGTACGCTTGGAACTATGGCTACACCTTC. Encoded protein: CAINPTGYAWNYGYTF. V is TRBV10-3 and J is TRBJ1-2, with D tentatively TRBD1 (6 bases). This CDR3 has 16 amino acids. Trimming shortened V by 7 bases and J by 2 bases, and 20 bases separated the two germline ends. Germline CDR1 reads ENHRY; CDR2 reads SYGVKD.

The chain has TRBV5-1 and TRBJ2-5; 11 bases align to TRBD2. CDR3 length: 15 amino acids. V lost 4 bases, J lost 2 bases, and 4 bases stayed unmatched. CDR1 is SGHRS, CDR2 YFSETQ, per germline. The CDR3 DNA is TGCGCCAGCAGCGAACTAGCGGGGGAACAAGAGACCCAGTACTTC. This codes for CASSELAGEQETQYF.

A single count supports this clone. This chain links TRBV24-1 with TRBJ2-3; D possibly corresponds to TRBD1 (7 bases). Looked up from germline, CDR1 is KGHDR and CDR2 is SFDVKD. Trimming left V 0 bases short and J 2 bases short, with 11 bases between. This CDR3 has 16 residues. This CDR3 reads CATSDLGRGDTDTQYF. The CDR3 DNA is TGTGCCACCAGTGATTTGGGCAGGGGGGACACAGATACGCAGTATTTT.

V gene TRBV4-2 combines with J gene TRBJ1-1, with D tentatively TRBD1 (5 bases). From germline, CDR1 is LGHNA and CDR2 YNFKEQ. This CDR3 is 13 amino acids long. Trimming left V 2 bases short and J 7 bases short, with 11 bases between. CDR3 sequence (DNA): TGTGCCAGCAGCCAAATTCGGGGGGGTGAAGCTTTCTTT. This encodes CASSQIRGGEAFF.

This chain uses TRBV12-3 or TRBV12-4 with TRBJ2-7; 8 positions match TRBD1. The CDR3 consists of 12 residues. With 7 bases clipped from V and 4 bases from J, the junction kept 3 bases outside the gene matches. CDR3 DNA: TGTGCCAGCAATCACAGGGGGTACGAGCAGTACTTC. It is translated as CASNHRGYEQYF.

The J gene is TRBJ2-5, the V gene TRBV10-3; TRBD2 aligns across 8 bases. Trimming took 3 bases from V and 5 from J; bases not matched to a gene: 11. The CDR3 is 16 residues long. Germline CDR1 and CDR2: ENHRY and SYGVKD. CDR3 sequence (DNA): TGTGCCATCAGTGAAGTCGGGGGGGCCAACGGGGAGACCCAGTACTTC. Its protein product is CAISEVGGANGETQYF.

J is TRBJ2-3 and V is TRBV5-1, with D possibly TRBD2 on 5 matching bases. CDR1 and CDR2 from the germline V gene are SGHRS and YFSETQ. The germline V and J ends were trimmed by 6 bases and 0 bases, with 8 bases remaining between them. The CDR3 is 13 residues long. This CDR3 reads CASNTGSTDTQYF. The DNA of the CDR3 is TGCGCCAGCAATACGGGGAGCACAGATACGCAGTATTTT.

The chain recombines TRBV30 with TRBJ1-6; TRBD1 aligns across 9 bases. Trimming removed 1 base from V and 7 bases from J; junction bases left unmatched: 2. This CDR3 comprises 14 residues. From germline, CDR1 is GTSNPN and CDR2 SVGIG (reference sequence). CDR3 bases: TGTGCCTGGAGTGAGGACAGGGGAAATTCACCCCTCCACTTT. Translation gives CAWSEDRGNSPLHF.

The chain has TRBV6-5 and TRBJ2-3; TRBD2 agrees at 8 bases. The ends lost 7 bases at V and 0 bases at J; junction bases unmatched: 6. Germline V gene data show CDR1 as MNHEY and CDR2 as SVGAGI. CDR3 length: 15 amino acids. In DNA, the CDR3 is TGTGCCAGCATGTCGGGGGGGACTAGCACAGATACGCAGTATTTT. Translation gives CASMSGGTSTDTQYF.

The CDR3 region has the DNA TGTGCCAGCAGTGAACCAGGGACTGGGGCCAACGTCCTGACTTTC. Its protein product is CASSEPGTGANVLTF. The chain uses TRBV2 and TRBJ2-6, with a possible D match to TRBD1 (5 bases). V lost 2 bases and J 2 bases, leaving 7 bases between the germline ends. The CDR3 is made up of 15 amino acids. Germline loops: CDR1 SNHLY, CDR2 FYNNEI.

The chain is built from TRBV18 and TRBJ2-3; D is possibly TRBD1 (6 bases). Germline loops: CDR1 KGHSH, CDR2 LQKENI. CDR3 size: 15 residues. The V end was cut by 6 bases, the J end by 2 bases, with 15 bases between. The CDR3 spells CASSEGEAATDTQYF. The CDR3 DNA is TGTGCCAGCTCTGAGGGGGAAGCTGCCACAGATACGCAGTATTTT.